This TCR beta chain was documented in a study of shared clonotypes between healthy human individuals (dated by TCRdb to the early 2020s). Describing the broader study: Three men and two women, aged 18 to 49 years, made up the cohort. For each donor, three plates each were used for CD4 naive and CD4 memory, two plates were used for CD8 naive, and one plate was used for CD8 memory. Each donor's leukapheresis produced roughly between about 0.9 and 9.5 billion PBMCs. Libraries were prepared and TCR repertoires were sequenced by different laboratories using diverse techniques, in order to increase sequencing depth and limit assay-specific biases. The study deeply sequenced blood TCR repertoires of several healthy adults to estimate repertoire size and the extent of clonotype sharing between individuals. The full study reports these points: Sampling was restricted to blood, and TCR repertoires in tissue are likely to differ from TCR repertoires in blood. Larger estimated clonotype richness was generally found for naive subsets than for memory subsets. The small number of donors limited the genetic and exposure-history diversity represented. Incomplete sequencing was indicated by rarefaction of sorted-subset datasets, despite the large sequencing depth. When a handful of donors were compared, the shared fraction of clonotypes was about 5.4% for naive CD4, more than 3% for naive CD8, 2% to 2.5% for memory CD4, and about 0.36% for memory CD8. Clonotypes shared by all four sorted-subset donors showed higher generation probabilities than non-shared clonotypes. Pairwise subsampling led to the expectation that sequencing depth would affect the degree of clonotype sharing among donors.

The germline ends are 14 bases apart after V is trimmed by 4 bases and J by 3 bases. From the cysteine up to the phenylalanine, the CDR3 has a length of 14 residues. Only the CDR3 part of the read is kept: 42 bases, read in frame from the first base. According to the germline V gene, CDR1 reads SGHRS and CDR2 reads YFSETQ. Using the deep immunoSEQ assay, multiplex PCR amplified TCR CDR3 regions from genomic DNA. Extracted genomic DNA from each cell subset was spread evenly across all wells of several immunoSEQ 96-well plates, with each plate serving as a replicate. For sorted subsets, each replicate PCR was loaded with roughly 200 ng genomic DNA, equivalent to about 33,000 T cell genomes. The purified libraries were quantified using a Qubit 3.0 fluorometer, sized with a Bioanalyzer 2100, and then quantified again using the KAPA Library Quantification kit. A separate single-read 150-cycle Illumina NextSeq 550 flow cell was used to sequence each immunoSEQ 96-well plate. On the study's bioinformatics: The immunoSEQ output contained only junctional sequences without quality scores, so filtering could not match that applied to full-length reads. To assign V/J genes and CDR3, sequences were annotated using PyIR, a Python wrapper for IgBLAST v1.9, with IMGT germline references. Reads with weak V/J assignments (E-value above 1e-6), missing CDR3, stop codons, out-of-frame junctions, or ambiguous translated residues were removed. V3J clonotypes were defined by identical inferred V gene, J gene, and CDR3 amino acid sequence. Percentage overlap between repertoires was calculated by dividing the number of shared unique clonotypes by the size of the smaller repertoire. Three approaches were used to assess repertoire richness: RTK rarefaction, the Chao1 estimator, and Recon v2.1 estimates of unobserved clonotypes. Generation probabilities were computed with OLGA for all TCRbeta clonotypes obtained by the gDNA method from four donors. TCRdb retrieved this table from immuneACCESS and kept in-frame rearrangements only. Not all clones are present; in checked studies, unresolved V genes account for under half, and no reason is known for the remainder. V and J calls and clone size are copied from that table; D and trimming were computed from the DNA. For this sample the table gives roughly 2,000,000 clones, of which 85% to 95% were detected only once. Under 1.5% of the sample belongs to the ten largest clones.

Note on this clone: The antigen it binds to is not known. Base quality data are lacking; no much larger clone is found one base away.

CD8 naive samples were obtained by positive selection for CCR7 among CD45RO-negative cells, yielding a CD45RA+CCR7+ population from which TemRA cells were excluded. Healthy HIV-negative adults with no recently reported acute infections or vaccinations were included as donors. Only Caucasian adults living in Nashville, Tennessee, USA were represented among the donors. Blood was collected by leukapheresis, and PBMCs were isolated by Ficoll-Histopaque density gradient centrifugation and then cryopreserved in liquid nitrogen vapor phase. Analytical flow cytometry was used to check the purity and quantity of each magnetically sorted T cell population. Each sorted fraction had its genomic DNA isolated and then quantified by UV absorbance on a Nanodrop 2000c.

Here the chain combines TRBV5-1 and TRBJ2-7; the D gene is possibly TRBD1 or TRBD2, with 5 bases matching each. Sequencing used naive CD8+ T cells sorted from blood. This specimen's cell subset or site label, per the study, means: CD45RA+CCR7+. The clonotype originates from a man aged 18 to 29 in good health. The CDR3 reads as follows: CASSQSGLDYEQYF. Read as DNA, the sequence is TGCGCCAGCAGCCAATCGGGGCTAGACTACGAGCAGTACTTC.